Below are 20 T cell receptor beta chains sequenced from a single sample in a study of blood T cells in healthy people across ages. It was with a sample-barcoded 5' primer and a J-beta primer mix that a second PCR of roughly 7 to 12 cycles was run. TCRdb called the 5' RACE reads again in MiXCR, with one record for every CDR3 protein. The sample has around 1,800,000 distinct CDR3 sequences, 35% to 50% seen once. Sequencing was performed on blood. Receptors originate from a human donor in good health.

This chain connects TRBV12-3 or TRBV12-4 to TRBJ2-5; TRBD2 matches 14 bases. The CDR3 is 20 residues long. The junction had 18 bases not matched to a gene; V was cut back by 5 bases and J by 4 bases. CDR3 protein: CASSPLTTSGGAFVRETQYF. CDR3 in DNA: TGTGCCAGCAGTCCGCTTACGACTAGCGGGGGGGCCTTCGTGAGAGAGACCCAGTACTTC.

In this sample, this clonotype turned up a few times. The chain recombines TRBV4-2 with TRBJ2-1, with 10 bases that match TRBD1. The CDR3 extends over 15 amino acids. The trim removed 3 bases at V and 5 bases at J, leaving 4 bases unmatched. Germline CDR1 reads LGHNA; CDR2 reads YNFKEQ. In DNA, the CDR3 is TGTGCCAGCAGCCATGGGACAGGGGACGACAATGAGCAGTTCTTC. Its translation: CASSHGTGDDNEQFF.

The chain recombines TRBV13 with TRBJ1-1, with TRBD1 matching over 8 bases. V lost 1 base and J lost 0; bases outside the gene matches: 4. The CDR3 runs to 16 residues. CDR1 is PRHDT and CDR2 is FYEKMQ in the germline V gene (reference sequence). CDR3 sequence reads: CASSLAGQDMNTEAFF. In DNA, the CDR3 is TGTGCCAGCAGCTTAGCGGGACAGGATATGAACACTGAAGCTTTCTTT. The variable domain in full, with the rest retrieved from reference TRBV13 and TRBJ1-1, is AAGVIQSPRHLIKEKRETATLKCYPIPRHDTVYWYQQGPGQDPQFLISFYEKMQSDKGSIPDRFSAQQFSDYHSELNMSSLELGDSALYFCASSLAGQDMNTEAFFGQGTRLTVV.

This clonotype was observed many times. The chain couples TRBV29-1 to TRBJ2-1, with 14 nucleotides matching TRBD2. The germline V gene encodes CDR1 SQVTM and CDR2 ANQGSEA. This CDR3 spans 15 amino acids. The CDR3 sequence is CSPIGTSGGDNEQFF. DNA of the CDR3: TGCAGTCCCATCGGGACTAGCGGGGGAGACAATGAGCAGTTCTTC.

The rearrangement uses TRBV4-2 and TRBJ1-3; D gene uncertain. Trimming took off 4 bases at V and 6 bases at J, with 10 bases between the two ends. The V gene's germline CDR1 is LGHNA and CDR2 YNFKEQ. CDR3 length: 13 residues. The CDR3 is CASSPNIENTIYF. The DNA of the CDR3 is TGTGCCAGCAGCCCTAATATAGAAAACACCATATATTTT.

This clonotype has a handful of counts. V is TRBV29-1 and J is TRBJ2-3; TRBD2 might be the D (5 bases). Germline V gives CDR1 SQVTM, CDR2 ANQGSEA. The CDR3 spans 15 residues. Deletions cut 6 bases from V and 3 bases from J, with 19 bases between. In DNA, the CDR3 is TGCAGCGTCGACGGACCAAGCGGAGGAACAGATACGCAGTATTTT. Residues: CSVDGPSGGTDTQYF.

The rearrangement links TRBV5-5 to TRBJ1-1; TRBD1 matches at 7 bases. CDR1 is SGHKS and CDR2 is YYEKEE in the germline V gene (reference sequence). The CDR3 spans 16 residues. The V and J ends lost 3 bases and 3 bases, in that order; junction bases with no gene match: 11. The CDR3 here is CASSSMRTGGYTEAFF. CDR3 coding DNA: TGTGCCAGCAGCTCAATGCGGACAGGAGGGTACACTGAAGCTTTCTTT.

There are a few counts of this clonotype. This sequence joins TRBV30 and TRBJ1-5; tentative D call: TRBD1 (5 bases). The germline CDR1 and CDR2 sequences are GTSNPN and SVGIG (reference sequence). The CDR3 is 13 residues long. The V gene lost 5 bases and the J gene lost 5 bases, with 13 bases spanning the gap. CDR3 coding DNA: TGTGCCTGGGCGGGGAGAGGGGATCAGCCCCAGCATTTT. Its protein is CAWAGRGDQPQHF. Complete variable domain (other parts from reference TRBV30 and TRBJ1-5): SQTIHQWPATLVQPVGSPLSLECTVEGTSNPNLYWYRQAAGRGLQLLFYSVGIGQISSEVPQNLSASRPQDRQFILSSKKLLLSDSGFYLCAWAGRGDQPQHFGDGTRLSIL.

The chain joins TRBV9 to TRBJ2-7, with a tentative D call TRBD2 (6 bases). The CDR3 loop spans 14 amino acids. V lost 2 bases and J lost 5, with 14 bases in between. Germline V gene lookup returns CDR1 SGDLS and CDR2 YYNGEE. The CDR3 nucleotides read TGTGCCAGCAGCGTTGGAGGGGTCGTAGACGAGCAGTACTTC. It is translated as CASSVGGVVDEQYF.

This clonotype was observed a few times. This chain uses TRBV6-6 with TRBJ1-5; the D is unclear. V was shortened by 0 bases and J by 2 bases, with 5 bases between the two germline ends. The length of the CDR3 is 14 residues. Germline loops: CDR1 MNHNY, CDR2 SVGAGI (reference sequence). The CDR3 nucleotides are TGTGCCAGCAGTTACTCAGTCGGCAATCAGCCCCAGCATTTT. This translates into CASSYSVGNQPQHF.

Turning to this clonotype: A much larger clonotype is one base distant, so this may be a read error. V usage is TRBV15 and J usage is TRBJ2-4, with D possibly being TRBD1 or TRBD2 (5 bases each). With the DNA end fitting TRBJ2-5 better, the J assignment may be wrong. Germline CDR1 is LNHNV and CDR2 is YYDKDF (reference sequence). The CDR3 length is 14 residues. The DNA of the CDR3 is TGTGCCACCAGCAGAGGGAGCGGACAAGTGACCCAGTACTTC. Protein sequence: CATSRGSGQVTQYF.

The chain employs TRBV3-1 and TRBJ1-2; 8 bases match TRBD1. Unmatched junction bases numbered 10, after V lost 3 bases and J lost 7 bases. Germline lookup yields CDR1 LGHDT and CDR2 YNNKEL (reference sequence). CDR3 length: 15 amino acids. For the CDR3, the DNA is TGTGCCAGCAGCCAGGCGGACAGGGCCTTTTCTGGCTACACCTTC. Protein sequence: CASSQADRAFSGYTF. The whole variable domain, filled in from reference TRBV3-1 and TRBJ1-2, reads DTAVSQTPKYLVTQMGNDKSIKCEQNLGHDTMYWYKQDSKKFLKIMFSYNNKELIINETVPNRFSPKSPDKAHLNLHINSLELGDSAVYFCASSQADRAFSGYTFGSGTRLTVV.

This clonotype has only a few counts. The chain uses TRBV12-3 or TRBV12-4 and TRBJ1-2, with D perhaps matching TRBD1 (5 bases). CDR3 length: 12 residues. V lost 4 bases and J lost 9, with 12 bases in between. The CDR3: CASSWGFASYTF. The CDR3 DNA is TGTGCCAGCAGTTGGGGGTTTGCAAGCTACACCTTC.

This clonotype was detected a few times. The chain uses TRBV7-2 and TRBJ2-6; D gene ambiguous. V lost 2 bases, J lost 0 bases, and 17 bases lay in between. This CDR3 spans 19 amino acids. Germline V gene data show CDR1 as SGHTA and CDR2 as FQGNSA. The CDR3 DNA is TGTGCCAGCAGCTTAAATCCCCTGGCAGGTAGCTCTGGGGCCAACGTCCTGACTTTC. Residues: CASSLNPLAGSSGANVLTF.

Concerning this clonotype itself: One end of the junction fails to match germline, which may point to a read error. This chain links TRBV2 with TRBJ1-2; D call uncertain. Looked up from germline, CDR1 is SNHLY and CDR2 is FYNNEI. The CDR3 covers 12 residues. This CDR3 is CAGSPAVYGYTF. The CDR3 coding sequence is TGTGCCGGCAGTCCAGCGGTCTATGGCTACACCTTC.

The rearrangement uses TRBV27 and TRBJ2-7; 10 bases match TRBD1. Germline V CDR1 and CDR2: MNHEY, SMNVEV (reference sequence). The trim removed 6 bases at V and 1 base at J, leaving 12 bases unmatched. The CDR3 has 17 residues. This CDR3 reads CASSLVLGQGPSYEQYF. In nucleotides, the CDR3 is TGTGCCAGCAGCCTTGTCCTGGGACAGGGGCCTTCCTACGAGCAGTACTTC.

The chain uses TRBV7-6 and TRBJ1-2; D may be TRBD1 (5 bases). Between the trimmed V and J ends, which lost 5 bases and 4 bases, there was a span of 17 bases. The germline gives CDR1 SGHVS, CDR2 FNYEAQ. The length of the CDR3 is 15 residues. As DNA, the CDR3 is TGTGCCAGCAGCGCGACAGCCCTTGGGACCTATGGCTACACCTTC. This encodes CASSATALGTYGYTF.

This clonotype was observed a few times. The V and J genes are TRBV9 and TRBJ2-6; D gene unclear. Germline V gives CDR1 SGDLS, CDR2 YYNGEE. Trimming stripped 1 base from V and 0 bases from J, with 2 bases between. The CDR3 extends over 14 amino acids. CDR3 in amino acids: CASSVFSGANVLTF. CDR3 sequence (DNA): TGTGCCAGCAGCGTATTCTCTGGGGCCAACGTCCTGACTTTC.

J is TRBJ2-1 and V is TRBV7-9; D not resolved. V gave up 2 bases and J gave up 2 bases, with 10 bases separating them. Germline V lookup: CDR1 SEHNR, CDR2 FQNEAQ (reference sequence). The CDR3 extends over 15 amino acids. The CDR3 region has the DNA TGTGCCAGCAGCTTAAACGGGCCCCCCTACAATGAGCAGTTCTTC. The encoded protein is CASSLNGPPYNEQFF.

This chain connects TRBV10-3 to TRBJ1-5, with D unclear. The CDR3 contains 15 residues. From germline, CDR1 is ENHRY and CDR2 SYGVKD. The V end lost 1 base, the J end lost 5 bases, and 12 bases lay between the germline ends. The CDR3 DNA sequence: TGTGCCATCAGTGAGTTTATGGGTGTGGATCAGCCCCAGCATTTT. This codes for CAISEFMGVDQPQHF.